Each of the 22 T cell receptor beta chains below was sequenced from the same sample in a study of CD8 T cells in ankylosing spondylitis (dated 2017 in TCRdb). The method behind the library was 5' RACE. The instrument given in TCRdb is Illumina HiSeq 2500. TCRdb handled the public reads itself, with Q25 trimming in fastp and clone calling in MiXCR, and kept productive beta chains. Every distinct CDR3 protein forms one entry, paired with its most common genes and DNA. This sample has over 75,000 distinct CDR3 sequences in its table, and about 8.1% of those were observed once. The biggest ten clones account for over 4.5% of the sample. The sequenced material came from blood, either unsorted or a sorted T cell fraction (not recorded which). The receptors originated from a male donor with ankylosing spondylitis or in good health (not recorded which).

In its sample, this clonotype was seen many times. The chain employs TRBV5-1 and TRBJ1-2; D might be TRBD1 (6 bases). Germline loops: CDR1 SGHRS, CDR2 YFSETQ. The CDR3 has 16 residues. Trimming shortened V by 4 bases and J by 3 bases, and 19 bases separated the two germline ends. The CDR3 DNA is TGCGCCAGCAGCGACCTGGACAGACAGGCTCACTATGGCTACACCTTC. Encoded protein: CASSDLDRQAHYGYTF.

CDR3 DNA sequence: TGTGCCAGCAGCCAAATTCTGGGACAGGGTACTTCTGGGGCCAACGTCCTGACTTTC. Translating it yields CASSQILGQGTSGANVLTF. This chain connects TRBV3-1 to TRBJ2-6; 9 nucleotides agree with TRBD1. Germline V gene lookup returns CDR1 LGHDT and CDR2 YNNKEL (reference sequence). This CDR3 has 19 amino acids. Unmatched junction bases numbered 9, after V lost 2 bases and J lost 1 base.

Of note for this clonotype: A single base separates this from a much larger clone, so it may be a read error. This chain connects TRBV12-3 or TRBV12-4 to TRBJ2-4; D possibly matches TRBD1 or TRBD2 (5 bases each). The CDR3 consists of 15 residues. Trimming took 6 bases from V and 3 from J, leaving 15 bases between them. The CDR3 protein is CASSPIGTVKNIQYF. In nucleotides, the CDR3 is TGTGCCAGCAGCCCGATTGGGACGGTCAAAAACATTCAGTACTTC.

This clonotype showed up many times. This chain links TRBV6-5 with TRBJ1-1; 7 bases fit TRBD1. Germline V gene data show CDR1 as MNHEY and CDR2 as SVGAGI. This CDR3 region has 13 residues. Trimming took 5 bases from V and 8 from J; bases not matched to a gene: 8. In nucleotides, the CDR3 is TGTGCCAGCAGTCTTGACAGGGTCGCCGAAGCTTTCTTT. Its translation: CASSLDRVAEAFF.

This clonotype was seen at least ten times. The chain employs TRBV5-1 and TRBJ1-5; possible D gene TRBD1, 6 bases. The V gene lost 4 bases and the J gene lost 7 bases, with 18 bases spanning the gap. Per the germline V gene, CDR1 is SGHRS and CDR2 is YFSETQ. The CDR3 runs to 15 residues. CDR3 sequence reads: CASSPTTGRGQPQHF. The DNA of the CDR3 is TGCGCCAGCAGCCCTACCACAGGGAGAGGCCAGCCCCAGCATTTT.

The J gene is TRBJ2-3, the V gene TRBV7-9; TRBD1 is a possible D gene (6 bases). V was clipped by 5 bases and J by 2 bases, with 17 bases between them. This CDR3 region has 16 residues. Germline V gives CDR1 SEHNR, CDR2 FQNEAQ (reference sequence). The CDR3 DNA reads TGTGCCAGCAGCCGGAACAGGGAACGGGACACAGATACGCAGTATTTT. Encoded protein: CASSRNRERDTDTQYF.

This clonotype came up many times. The CDR3 region has the DNA TGTGCCAGCAGCTTAGCGTCTTATGCGACAGGACTTAACACTGAAGCTTTCTTT. Translation gives CASSLASYATGLNTEAFF. The genes are TRBV7-8 and TRBJ1-1, with a possible D match to TRBD1 (6 bases). The ends were cut back, 0 bases at V and 2 bases at J, with 19 bases in the middle. CDR1 is SGHVS and CDR2 is FQNEAQ in the germline V gene. The CDR3 length is 18 residues.

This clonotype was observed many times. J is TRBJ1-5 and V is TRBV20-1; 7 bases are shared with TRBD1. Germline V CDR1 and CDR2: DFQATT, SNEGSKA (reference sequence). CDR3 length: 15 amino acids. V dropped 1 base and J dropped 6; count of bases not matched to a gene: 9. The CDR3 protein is CSARAGQGGSQPQHF. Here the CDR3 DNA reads TGCAGTGCTAGAGCCGGCCAGGGGGGAAGTCAGCCCCAGCATTTT.

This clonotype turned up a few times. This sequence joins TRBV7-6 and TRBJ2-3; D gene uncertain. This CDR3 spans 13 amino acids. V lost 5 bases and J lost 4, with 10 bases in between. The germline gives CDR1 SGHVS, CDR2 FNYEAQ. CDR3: CASSRAFSDTQYF. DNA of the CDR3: TGTGCCAGCAGCCGGGCCTTTTCAGATACGCAGTATTTT.

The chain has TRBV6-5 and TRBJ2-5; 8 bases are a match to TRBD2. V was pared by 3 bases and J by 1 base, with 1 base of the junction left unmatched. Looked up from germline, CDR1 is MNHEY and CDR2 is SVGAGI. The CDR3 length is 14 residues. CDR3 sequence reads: CASSYGTSQETQYF. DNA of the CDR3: TGTGCCAGCAGTTATGGGACTAGCCAAGAGACCCAGTACTTC.

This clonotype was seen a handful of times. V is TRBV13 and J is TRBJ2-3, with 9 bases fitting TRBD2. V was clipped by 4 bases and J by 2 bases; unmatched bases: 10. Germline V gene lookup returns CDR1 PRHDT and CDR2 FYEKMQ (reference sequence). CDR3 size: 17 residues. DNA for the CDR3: TGTGCCAGCAGCTCTCGGGCTAGCGGGGCATACACAGATACGCAGTATTTT. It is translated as CASSSRASGAYTDTQYF.

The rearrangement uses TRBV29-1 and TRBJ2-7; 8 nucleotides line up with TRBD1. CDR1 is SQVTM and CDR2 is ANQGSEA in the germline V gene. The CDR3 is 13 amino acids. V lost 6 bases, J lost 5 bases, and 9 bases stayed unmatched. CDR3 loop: CSVQDRGPHEQYF. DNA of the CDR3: TGCAGCGTCCAAGACAGGGGCCCCCACGAGCAGTACTTC.

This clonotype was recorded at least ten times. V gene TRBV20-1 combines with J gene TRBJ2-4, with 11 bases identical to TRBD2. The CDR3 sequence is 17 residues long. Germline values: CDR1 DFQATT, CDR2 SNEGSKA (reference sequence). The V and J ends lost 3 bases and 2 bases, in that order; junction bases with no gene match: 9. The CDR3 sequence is CSARGSSGGATKNIQYF. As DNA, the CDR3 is TGCAGTGCTAGGGGAAGTAGCGGGGGGGCCACCAAAAACATTCAGTACTTC.

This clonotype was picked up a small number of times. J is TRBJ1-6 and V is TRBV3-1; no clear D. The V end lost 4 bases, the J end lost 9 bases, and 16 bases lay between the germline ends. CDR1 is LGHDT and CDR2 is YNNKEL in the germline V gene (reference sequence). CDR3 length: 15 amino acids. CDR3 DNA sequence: TGTGCCAGCAGCCCGGATGCGGCGGGATTTTCACCCCTCCACTTT. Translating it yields CASSPDAAGFSPLHF. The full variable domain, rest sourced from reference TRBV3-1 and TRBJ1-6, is DTAVSQTPKYLVTQMGNDKSIKCEQNLGHDTMYWYKQDSKKFLKIMFSYNNKELIINETVPNRFSPKSPDKAHLNLHINSLELGDSAVYFCASSPDAAGFSPLHFGNGTRLTVT.

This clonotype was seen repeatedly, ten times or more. CDR3 nucleotide sequence: TGCAGTGCTATCGGCGAGGGGACAATGGATGGCTACACCTTC. This translates into CSAIGEGTMDGYTF. The chain links TRBV20-1 to TRBJ1-2; D perhaps matches TRBD1 (6 bases). Germline V gene sequence: CDR1 DFQATT, CDR2 SNEGSKA (reference sequence). There are 14 residues in the CDR3. V lost 4 bases, J lost 6 bases, and 18 bases lay in between.

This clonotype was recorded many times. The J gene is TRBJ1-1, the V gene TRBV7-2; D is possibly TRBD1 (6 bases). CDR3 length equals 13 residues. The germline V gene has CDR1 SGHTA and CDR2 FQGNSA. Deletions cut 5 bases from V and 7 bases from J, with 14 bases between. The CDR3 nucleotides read TGTGCCAGCAGCACAAGGGGGGGGCTTGAAGCTTTCTTT. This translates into CASSTRGGLEAFF.

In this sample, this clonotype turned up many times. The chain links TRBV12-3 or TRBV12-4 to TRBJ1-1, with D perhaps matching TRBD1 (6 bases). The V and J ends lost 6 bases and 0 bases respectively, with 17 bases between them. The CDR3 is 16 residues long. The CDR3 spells CASRLRDGGLNTEAFF. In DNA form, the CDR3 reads TGTGCCAGCAGACTTCGGGACGGGGGGCTGAACACTGAAGCTTTCTTT.

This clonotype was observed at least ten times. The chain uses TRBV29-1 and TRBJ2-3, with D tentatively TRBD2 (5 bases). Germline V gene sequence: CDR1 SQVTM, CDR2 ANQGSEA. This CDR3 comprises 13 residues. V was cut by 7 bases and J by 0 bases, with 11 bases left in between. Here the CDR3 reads CSASGESTDTQYF. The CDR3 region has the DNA TGCAGCGCTTCCGGGGAAAGCACAGATACGCAGTATTTT.

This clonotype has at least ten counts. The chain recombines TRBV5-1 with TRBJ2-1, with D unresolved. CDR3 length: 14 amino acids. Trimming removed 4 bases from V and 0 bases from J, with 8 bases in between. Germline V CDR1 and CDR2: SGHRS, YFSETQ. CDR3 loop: CASSQRDSYNEQFF. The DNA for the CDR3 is TGCGCCAGCAGCCAGAGAGACTCCTACAATGAGCAGTTCTTC.

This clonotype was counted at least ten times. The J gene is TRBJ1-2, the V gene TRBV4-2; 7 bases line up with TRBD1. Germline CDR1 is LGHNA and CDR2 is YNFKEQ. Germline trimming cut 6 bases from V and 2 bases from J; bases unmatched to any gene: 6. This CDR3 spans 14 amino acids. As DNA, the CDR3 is TGTGCCAGCAGTCGCGAACAGGGGAACTATGGCTACACCTTC. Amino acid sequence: CASSREQGNYGYTF.

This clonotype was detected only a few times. CDR3: CASSLDGTGSFEAFF. The CDR3 nucleotides read TGTGCCAGCAGCTTAGATGGGACAGGGAGTTTTGAAGCTTTCTTT. The chain uses TRBV7-2 and TRBJ1-1; 9 bases are a match to TRBD1. CDR3 length: 15 residues. J was trimmed by 7 bases and V by 1 base; bases with no gene match: 7. Germline V gene lookup returns CDR1 SGHTA and CDR2 FQGNSA.

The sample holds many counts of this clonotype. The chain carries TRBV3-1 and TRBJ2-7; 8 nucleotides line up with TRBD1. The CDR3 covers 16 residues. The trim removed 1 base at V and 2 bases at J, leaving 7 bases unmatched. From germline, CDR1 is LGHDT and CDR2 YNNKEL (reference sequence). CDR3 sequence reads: CASSQVTRGQAYEQYF. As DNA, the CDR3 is TGTGCCAGCAGCCAAGTAACCCGGGGACAGGCCTACGAGCAGTACTTC.